The 26 T cell receptor beta chains below were found in one sample sequenced in a study of shared clonotypes between healthy human individuals. Measured with immunoSEQ multiplex PCR; TCRdb has only the in-frame clones, and not every one. The sample contains 1.4 million to 1.5 million clones, about 96% of which appear only once. Sequencing was performed on naive CD4+ T cells sorted from blood. The subset denotes: CD45RA+ positively selected. The receptors derive from a man aged 25 to 40 in good health.

The chain joins TRBV6-1 to TRBJ1-1; a possible D gene is TRBD1 (5 bases). With 0 bases removed from V and 1 base from J, the gap between germline ends came to 6 bases. This CDR3 region has 14 residues. Germline V gene data show CDR1 as MNHNS and CDR2 as SASEGT. CDR3 DNA sequence: TGTGCCAGCAGTGAAGCGGGGCCGAACACTGAAGCTTTCTTT. This codes for CASSEAGPNTEAFF.

J is TRBJ2-3 and V is TRBV5-4, with D unresolved. V shed 4 bases and J shed 0 bases, with 6 bases lying between them. In germline, CDR1 is SGHNT, CDR2 YYREEE (reference sequence). The CDR3 consists of 13 residues. The CDR3 DNA follows: TGTGCCAGCAGCGAGCCGAGCACAGATACGCAGTATTTT. This codes for CASSEPSTDTQYF.

The rearrangement links TRBV6-1 to TRBJ2-7; 9 nucleotides match TRBD2. Looked up from germline, CDR1 is MNHNS and CDR2 is SASEGT. V lost 2 bases and J lost 4; bases outside the gene matches: 9. The CDR3 is 16 amino acids. The CDR3 DNA sequence: TGTGCCAGCAGTGAATTAGTTAGCGGGAGTTCTTACGAGCAGTACTTC. This codes for CASSELVSGSSYEQYF.

In its sample, this clone was seen a few times. The chain couples TRBV7-2 to TRBJ2-3; D is unresolved. The CDR3 loop spans 16 amino acids. Deletions cut 0 bases from V and 1 base from J, with 11 bases between. CDR1 is SGHTA and CDR2 is FQGNSA in the germline V gene. The DNA for the CDR3 is TGTGCCAGCAGCTTAGCGCCCCAGCGTCGCACAGATACGCAGTATTTT. This codes for CASSLAPQRRTDTQYF.

The genes are TRBV5-1 and TRBJ2-1; D uncertain. Germline V CDR1 and CDR2: SGHRS, YFSETQ. V was trimmed by 2 bases and J by 5 bases, leaving 11 bases between them. The CDR3 is 14 residues long. The CDR3 reads CASSFLGYDNEQFF. The CDR3 region has the DNA TGCGCCAGCAGCTTCCTCGGCTATGACAATGAGCAGTTCTTC.

This rearrangement joins TRBV29-1 to TRBJ1-2, with D hard to call. The CDR3 totals 10 residues. The V and J ends lost 3 bases and 8 bases respectively, with 7 bases between them. The germline CDR1 and CDR2 sequences are SQVTM and ANQGSEA. This chain's CDR3 is CSVDVDGYTF. The DNA of the CDR3 is TGCAGCGTTGACGTTGACGGCTACACCTTC.

The genes are TRBV29-1 and TRBJ1-1, with D possibly matching TRBD1 (6 bases). V gave up 4 bases and J gave up 0 bases, with 15 bases separating them. The CDR3 is made up of 15 amino acids. Per germline, CDR1 SQVTM and CDR2 ANQGSEA. As DNA, the CDR3 is TGCAGCGTTGGGGGAAAGGGGGGCATGAACACTGAAGCTTTCTTT. It encodes CSVGGKGGMNTEAFF.

As regards this clone: This CDR3 is also generated by other DNA sequences in the sample. V and J are TRBV5-1 and TRBJ2-1, with 16 bases lining up with TRBD2. CDR1 is SGHRS, CDR2 YFSETQ, per germline. The trim removed 3 bases at V and 4 bases at J, leaving 4 bases unmatched. The CDR3 runs to 17 residues. CDR3 region: CASSWGLAGGTYNEQFF. The CDR3 region has the DNA TGCGCCAGCAGCTGGGGACTAGCGGGAGGGACTTACAATGAGCAGTTCTTC.

This clone has just one count. DNA for the CDR3: TGTGCCAGCAGTTGGCTCCAGGGGGCGCCTGAAAAACTGTTTTTT. It is translated as CASSWLQGAPEKLFF. This chain joins TRBV6-6 and TRBJ1-4, with 8 bases lining up with TRBD1. From germline, CDR1 is MNHNY and CDR2 SVGAGI (reference sequence). The CDR3 loop spans 15 amino acids. The V gene end was trimmed by 4 bases and the J gene end by 7 bases; junction bases not matched to a gene: 8.

This clone was counted a single time. The chain has TRBV7-9 and TRBJ1-2; D remains unclear. Germline CDR1 SEHNR, CDR2 FQNEAQ (reference sequence). V lost 0 bases and J 8 bases, leaving 10 bases between the germline ends. The CDR3 length is 13 residues. The CDR3 reads CASSLALGNGYTF. CDR3 DNA: TGTGCCAGCAGCTTAGCGCTGGGGAACGGCTACACCTTC. Complete variable domain (other parts from reference TRBV7-9 and TRBJ1-2): DTGVSQNPRHKITKRGQNVTFRCDPISEHNRLYWYRQTLGQGPEFLTYFQNEAQLEKSRLLSDRFSAERPKGSFSTLEIQRTEQGDSAMYLCASSLALGNGYTFGSGTRLTVV.

Points on this clone: Other DNA variants within this sample encode the same CDR3. The gene calls are TRBV9 and TRBJ2-1, with 7 bases that match TRBD2. This CDR3 has 15 amino acids. The junction had 5 bases not matched to a gene; V was cut back by 0 bases and J by 5 bases. The germline V gene has CDR1 SGDLS and CDR2 YYNGEE. In DNA, the CDR3 is TGTGCCAGCAGCGTAGCGGGAGGACCCCACAATGAGCAGTTCTTC. It encodes CASSVAGGPHNEQFF. The full variable domain, completed using reference TRBV9 and TRBJ2-1, is DSGVTQTPKHLITATGQRVTLRCSPRSGDLSVYWYQQSLDQGLQFLIQYYNGEERAKGNILERFSAQQFPDLHSELNLSSLELGDSALYFCASSVAGGPHNEQFFGPGTRLTVL.

The sample holds one count of this clone. The V call is TRBV19, the J call TRBJ2-1; 9 bases line up with TRBD2. Germline V gene sequence: CDR1 LNHDA, CDR2 SQIVND (reference sequence). The CDR3 totals 15 residues. The junction had 7 bases not matched to a gene; V was cut back by 5 bases and J by 5 bases. The CDR3 DNA sequence: TGTGCCAGTAGTCCACGGACTAGCGCGAACAATGAGCAGTTCTTC. This encodes CASSPRTSANNEQFF.

V usage is TRBV19 and J usage is TRBJ1-5; no definite D call. This CDR3 spans 16 amino acids. The V and J ends lost 6 bases and 5 bases respectively, with 20 bases between them. CDR1 and CDR2 from the germline V gene are LNHDA and SQIVND (reference sequence). The CDR3, as DNA: TGTGCCAGTAGCCCTATCCGTATGGCTGCCGATCAGCCCCAGCATTTT. As protein: CASSPIRMAADQPQHF.

The chain couples TRBV5-1 to TRBJ2-5, with 14 positions matching TRBD2. CDR1 is SGHRS, CDR2 YFSETQ, per germline. V lost 4 bases and J lost 4; bases outside the gene matches: 9. This CDR3 is 17 amino acids long. This chain's CDR3 is CASSPLGTSGSRETQYF. CDR3 nucleotide sequence: TGCGCCAGCAGCCCCCTCGGGACTAGCGGGAGTCGAGAGACCCAGTACTTC.

This chain uses TRBV18 with TRBJ2-7, with a possible D match to TRBD1 (6 bases). There are 13 residues in the CDR3. Trimming stripped 3 bases from V and 8 bases from J, with 14 bases between. Germline CDR1 and CDR2: KGHSH and LQKENI. The CDR3 DNA follows: TGTGCCAGCTCACCGGGGGCCCGGAACCAGCAGTACTTC. Translating it yields CASSPGARNQQYF.

The chain combines TRBV5-1 with TRBJ1-3; 8 nucleotides match TRBD1. The CDR3 contains 16 residues. CDR1 and CDR2 from the germline V gene are SGHRS and YFSETQ. J was trimmed by 3 bases and V by 3 bases; bases with no gene match: 8. The CDR3 DNA follows: TGCGCCAGCAGCTGGGTGACAGGGGAAGGTGGAAACACCATATATTTT. The encoded protein is CASSWVTGEGGNTIYF. The whole variable domain, filled in from reference TRBV5-1 and TRBJ1-3, reads KAGVTQTPRYLIKTRGQQVTLSCSPISGHRSVSWYQQTPGQGLQFLFEYFSETQRNKGNFPGRFSGRQFSNSRSEMNVSTLELGDSALYLCASSWVTGEGGNTIYFGEGSWLTVV.

This clone has just a few counts. The J gene is TRBJ2-3, the V gene TRBV7-9, with 12 bases that match TRBD2. The CDR3 totals 12 residues. Trimming took 6 bases from V and 15 from J; bases not matched to a gene: 7. CDR1 SEHNR and CDR2 FQNEAQ come from the germline V gene (reference sequence). The CDR3 region has the DNA TGTGCCAGCAGGGTCACTAGCGGGAGGTCATATTTT. Its protein is CASRVTSGRSYF. Looking up the rest from reference TRBV7-9 and TRBJ2-3 gives the full variable domain: DTGVSQNPRHKITKRGQNVTFRCDPISEHNRLYWYRQTLGQGPEFLTYFQNEAQLEKSRLLSDRFSAERPKGSFSTLEIQRTEQGDSAMYLCASRVTSGRSYFGPGTRLTVL.

The gene calls are TRBV5-1 and TRBJ2-1; 10 positions agree with TRBD2. Germline loops: CDR1 SGHRS, CDR2 YFSETQ. V dropped 5 bases and J dropped 9; count of bases not matched to a gene: 8. The CDR3 sequence is 14 residues long. CDR3 coding DNA: TGCGCCAGCAGAAGCGGGAGGGCAAATAGTGAGCAGTTCTTC. Encoded protein: CASRSGRANSEQFF.

The rearrangement links TRBV10-3 to TRBJ2-3; D is possibly TRBD1 (6 bases). V was cut by 5 bases and J by 2 bases, with 8 bases left in between. The CDR3 runs 13 residues. CDR1 is ENHRY and CDR2 is SYGVKD in the germline V gene. This CDR3 is CAISRDTTDTQYF. For the CDR3, the DNA is TGTGCCATCAGTAGGGACACCACAGATACGCAGTATTTT.

This chain connects TRBV5-1 to TRBJ2-3; 10 bases map to TRBD2. V was pared by 1 base and J by 2 bases, with 7 bases of the junction left unmatched. CDR3 length: 17 residues. Germline CDR1 reads SGHRS; CDR2 reads YFSETQ. CDR3 sequence (DNA): TGCGCCAGCAGCTTGTTTTCTAGCGGGAGTTCCACAGATACGCAGTATTTT. Translated, it gives CASSLFSSGSSTDTQYF.

The chain joins TRBV5-4 to TRBJ2-2; maybe TRBD2 (6 bases). The CDR3 covers 13 residues. V shed 2 bases and J shed 5 bases, with 7 bases lying between them. CDR1 is SGHNT and CDR2 is YYREEE in the germline V gene (reference sequence). The CDR3 protein is CASSLGTTGELFF. CDR3 bases: TGTGCCAGCAGCTTAGGGACTACCGGGGAGCTGTTTTTT.

This clone came up a few times. This chain connects TRBV11-2 to TRBJ1-2; 7 bases are shared with TRBD1. CDR1 is SGHAT, CDR2 FQNNGV, per germline. CDR3 length equals 14 residues. The V gene end was trimmed by 5 bases and the J gene end by 2 bases; junction bases not matched to a gene: 5. CDR3 protein: CASSVGQLNYGYTF. In nucleotides, the CDR3 is TGTGCCAGCAGCGTGGGACAGTTGAACTATGGCTACACCTTC.

The chain employs TRBV5-1 and TRBJ2-1; no clear D gene. CDR3 length: 14 amino acids. Per germline, CDR1 SGHRS and CDR2 YFSETQ. The V end was cut by 4 bases, the J end by 3 bases, with 11 bases between. CDR3 protein: CASSPDVGYNEQFF. The CDR3 bases are TGCGCCAGCAGCCCTGACGTAGGCTACAATGAGCAGTTCTTC.

The chain joins TRBV6-1 to TRBJ2-1; 8 bases align to TRBD1. The CDR3 covers 17 residues. V lost 4 bases and J lost 4; bases outside the gene matches: 12. Germline CDR1 MNHNS, CDR2 SASEGT. For the CDR3, the DNA is TGTGCCAGCAGTGTCCTTTTCTCCCAGGGGGCATACAATGAGCAGTTCTTC. Residues: CASSVLFSQGAYNEQFF.

The chain links TRBV2 to TRBJ2-4, with no clear D. The CDR3 runs 17 residues. From germline, CDR1 is SNHLY and CDR2 FYNNEI. V dropped 6 bases and J dropped 0 bases, with 18 bases sitting between them. The CDR3 loop reads CASRAGLQNLAKNIQYF. The CDR3 bases are TGTGCCAGCAGAGCCGGGCTACAGAATCTAGCCAAAAACATTCAGTACTTC.

The rearrangement joins TRBV7-8 to TRBJ2-3; 9 positions match TRBD2. The CDR3 has 16 amino acids. Germline V gene sequence: CDR1 SGHVS, CDR2 FQNEAQ. J lost 6 bases, V lost 8 bases, and 15 bases had no gene match. The CDR3 is CASAYWREGRLDTQYF. CDR3 coding DNA: TGTGCCAGCGCCTATTGGCGGGAGGGGAGGTTGGATACGCAGTATTTT.